The sequence of this TCR beta chain was determined in a study of cytomegalovirus exposure and HLA in healthy donors. The PCR had 60 Vbeta and 13 Jbeta primers. Only in-frame clones appear in the TCRdb table, and some are missing; sequencing was by immunoSEQ multiplex PCR. The sample has 140,000 to 150,000 clones; more than 55% are singletons. CDR1 is SGHTA, CDR2 FQGNSA, per germline. This CDR3 is 15 amino acids long. The ends lost 0 bases at V and 8 bases at J; junction bases unmatched: 6. V usage is TRBV7-2 and J usage is TRBJ2-1; 8 nucleotides match TRBD1. Specimen: PBMCs. The source is an older woman in good health and CMV-seronegative. The CDR3 sequence is CASSLAQGASYEQFF. The CDR3 nucleotides are TGTGCCAGCAGCTTAGCCCAGGGGGCCAGTTATGAGCAGTTCTTC.